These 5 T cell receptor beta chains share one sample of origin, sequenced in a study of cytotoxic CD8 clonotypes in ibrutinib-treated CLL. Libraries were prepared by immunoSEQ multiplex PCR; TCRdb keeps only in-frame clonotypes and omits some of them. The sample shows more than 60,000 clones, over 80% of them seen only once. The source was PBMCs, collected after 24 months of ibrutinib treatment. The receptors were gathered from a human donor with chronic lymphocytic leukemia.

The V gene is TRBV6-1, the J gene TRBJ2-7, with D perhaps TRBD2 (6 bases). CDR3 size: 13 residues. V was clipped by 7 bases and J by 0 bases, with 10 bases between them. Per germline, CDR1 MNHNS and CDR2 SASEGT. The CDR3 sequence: CASKTTSSYEQYF. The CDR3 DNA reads TGTGCCAGCAAGACGACTAGCTCCTACGAGCAGTACTTC.

DNA of the CDR3: TGCGCCAGCAGCCTTCGGGAGGGCGCAGATACGCAGTATTTT. It is translated as CASSLREGADTQYF. The chain carries TRBV5-1 and TRBJ2-3; 8 nucleotides match TRBD2. CDR3 size: 14 residues. The germline V gene encodes CDR1 SGHRS and CDR2 YFSETQ. Trimming at V came to 4 bases and at J to 4 bases, leaving 5 bases not matched to a gene.

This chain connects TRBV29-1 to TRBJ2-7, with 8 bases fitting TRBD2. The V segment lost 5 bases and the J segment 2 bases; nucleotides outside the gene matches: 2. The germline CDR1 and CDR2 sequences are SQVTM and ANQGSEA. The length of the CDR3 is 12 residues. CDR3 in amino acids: CSVREGPYEQYF. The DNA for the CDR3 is TGCAGCGTTCGGGAGGGCCCCTACGAGCAGTACTTC.

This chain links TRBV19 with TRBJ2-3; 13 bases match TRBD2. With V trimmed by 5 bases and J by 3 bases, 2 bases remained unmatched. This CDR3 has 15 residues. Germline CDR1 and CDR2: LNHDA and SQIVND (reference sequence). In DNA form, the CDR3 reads TGTGCCAGTAGTGAGGGACTAGCGGGGACAGATACGCAGTATTTT. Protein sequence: CASSEGLAGTDTQYF.

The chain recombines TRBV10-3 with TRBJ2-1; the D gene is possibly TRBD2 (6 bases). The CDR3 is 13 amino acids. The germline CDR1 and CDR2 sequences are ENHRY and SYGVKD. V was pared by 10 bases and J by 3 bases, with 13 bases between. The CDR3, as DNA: TGTGCCACGGTCCCCGGGAGCTACAATGAGCAGTTCTTC. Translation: CATVPGSYNEQFF.